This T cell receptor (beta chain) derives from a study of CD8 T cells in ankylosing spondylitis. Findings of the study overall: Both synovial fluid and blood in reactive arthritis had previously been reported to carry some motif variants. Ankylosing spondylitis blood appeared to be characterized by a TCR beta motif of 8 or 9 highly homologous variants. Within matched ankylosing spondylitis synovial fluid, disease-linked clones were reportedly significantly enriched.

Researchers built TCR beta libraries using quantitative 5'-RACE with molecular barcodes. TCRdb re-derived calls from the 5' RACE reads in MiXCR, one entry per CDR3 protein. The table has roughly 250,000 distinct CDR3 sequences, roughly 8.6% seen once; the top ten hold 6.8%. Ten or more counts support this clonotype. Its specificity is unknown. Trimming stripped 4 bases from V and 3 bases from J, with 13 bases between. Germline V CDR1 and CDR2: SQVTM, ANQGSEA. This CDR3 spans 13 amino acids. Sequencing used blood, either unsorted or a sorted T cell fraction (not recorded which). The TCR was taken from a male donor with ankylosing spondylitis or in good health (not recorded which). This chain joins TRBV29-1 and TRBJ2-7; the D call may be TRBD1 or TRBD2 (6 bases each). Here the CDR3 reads CSVGGGGSYEQYF. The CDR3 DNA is TGCAGCGTTGGTGGAGGGGGTAGCTACGAGCAGTACTTC.